This TCR beta chain comes out of a study of T cell repertoires in cytomegalovirus infection. On the study more broadly: Recently identified HLA-C-restricted CMV epitopes and well-studied HLA-B-restricted CMV epitopes were used by the study. Study observations and caveats: CMV-specific HLA-C-restricted TCR beta clonotypes dominated the ex vivo response.

MiXCR was run by TCRdb on the reads, yielding one entry per CDR3 protein. The table has hundreds of thousands of distinct CDR3 sequences, 25% to 35% seen once. As concerns this clonotype: What it binds is unknown.

This CDR3 is 14 amino acids long. V shed 5 bases, J shed 8 bases, and the junction held 10 bases outside the gene matches. This receptor was obtained from a human donor in good health (CMV status not recorded). Some clones in this sample may be carry-over from other donors' samples. The V call is TRBV12-3 or TRBV12-4, the J call TRBJ1-1, with 8 bases matching TRBD1. Sequenced material: cultured PBMCs, taken from culture after CMV antigen stimulation. For the CDR3, the DNA is TGTGCCAGCAGTATCCTTAACAGGGGGGAGGAAGCTTTCTTT. It encodes CASSILNRGEEAFF.